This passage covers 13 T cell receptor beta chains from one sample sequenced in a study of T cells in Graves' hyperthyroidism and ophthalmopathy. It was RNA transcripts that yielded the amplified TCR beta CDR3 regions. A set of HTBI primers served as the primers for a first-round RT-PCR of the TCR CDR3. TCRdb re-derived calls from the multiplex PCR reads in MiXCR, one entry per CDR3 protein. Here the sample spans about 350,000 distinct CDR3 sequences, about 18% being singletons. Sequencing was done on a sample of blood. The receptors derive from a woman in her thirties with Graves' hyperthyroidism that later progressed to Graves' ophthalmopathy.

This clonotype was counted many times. CDR3 sequence reads: CASSYTYRAGATNEKLFF. The CDR3 bases are TGTGCCAGCAGTTACACCTACAGGGCCGGAGCAACTAATGAAAAACTGTTTTTT. The chain employs TRBV6-2 or TRBV6-3 and TRBJ1-4, with D possibly matching TRBD1 (6 bases). The germline V gene has CDR1 MNHEY and CDR2 SVGEGT. V dropped 2 bases and J dropped 0 bases, with 16 bases sitting between them. CDR3 size: 18 residues.

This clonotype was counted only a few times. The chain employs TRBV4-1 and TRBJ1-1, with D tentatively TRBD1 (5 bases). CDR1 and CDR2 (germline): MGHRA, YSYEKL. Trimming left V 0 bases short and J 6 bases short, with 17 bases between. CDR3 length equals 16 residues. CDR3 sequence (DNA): TGCGCCAGCAGCCAAGAGGATGGCAGGGAAAGTGCTGAAGCTTTCTTT. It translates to CASSQEDGRESAEAFF.

The DNA of the CDR3 is TGTGCCAGCGCGGTTACCGGGGAGCTGTTTTTT. Protein sequence: CASAVTGELFF. V and J are TRBV7-9 and TRBJ2-2, with D unclear. From germline, CDR1 is SEHNR and CDR2 FQNEAQ (reference sequence). Trimming took 8 bases from V and 5 from J, leaving 6 bases between them. The CDR3 is 11 residues long.

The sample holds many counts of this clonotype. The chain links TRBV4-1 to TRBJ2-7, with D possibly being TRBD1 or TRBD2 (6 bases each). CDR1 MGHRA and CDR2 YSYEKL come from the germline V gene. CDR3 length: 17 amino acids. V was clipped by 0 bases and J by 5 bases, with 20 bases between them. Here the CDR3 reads CASSQEQGGGRWNEQYF. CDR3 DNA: TGCGCCAGCAGCCAAGAGCAAGGTGGGGGGCGCTGGAACGAGCAGTACTTC.

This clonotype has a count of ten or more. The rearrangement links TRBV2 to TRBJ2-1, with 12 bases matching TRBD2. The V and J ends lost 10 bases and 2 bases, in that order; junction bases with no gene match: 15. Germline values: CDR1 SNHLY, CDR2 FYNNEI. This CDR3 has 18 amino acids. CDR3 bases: TGTGCCACACTAGCGGGAGGTCAGAAAGACCTAACCTACAATGAGCAGTTCTTC. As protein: CATLAGGQKDLTYNEQFF.

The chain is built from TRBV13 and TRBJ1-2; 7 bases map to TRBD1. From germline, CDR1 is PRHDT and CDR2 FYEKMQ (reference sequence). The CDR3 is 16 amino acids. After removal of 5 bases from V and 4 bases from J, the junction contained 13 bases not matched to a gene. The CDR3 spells CASSITGVEVFYGYTF. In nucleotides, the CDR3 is TGTGCCAGCAGCATCACAGGGGTGGAGGTATTCTATGGCTACACCTTC.

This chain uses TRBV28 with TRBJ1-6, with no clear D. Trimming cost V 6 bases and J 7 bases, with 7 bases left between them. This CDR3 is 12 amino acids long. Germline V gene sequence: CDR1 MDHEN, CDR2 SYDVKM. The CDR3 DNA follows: TGTGCCAGCAGGGAGTGGAATTCACCCCTCCACTTT. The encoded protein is CASREWNSPLHF.

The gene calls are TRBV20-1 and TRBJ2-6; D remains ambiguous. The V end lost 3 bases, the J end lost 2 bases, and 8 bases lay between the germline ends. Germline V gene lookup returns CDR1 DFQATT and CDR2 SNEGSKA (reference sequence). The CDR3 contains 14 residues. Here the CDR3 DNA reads TGCAGTGCTAGTCGGTGGGCTGGGGCCAACGTCCTGACTTTC. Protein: CSASRWAGANVLTF.

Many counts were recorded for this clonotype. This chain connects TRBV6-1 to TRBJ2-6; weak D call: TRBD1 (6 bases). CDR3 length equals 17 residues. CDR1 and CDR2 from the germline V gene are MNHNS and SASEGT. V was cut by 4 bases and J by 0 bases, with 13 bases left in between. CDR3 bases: TGTGCCAGCAGTGGGGACAATCTCGCCTCTGGGGCCAACGTCCTGACTTTC. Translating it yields CASSGDNLASGANVLTF.

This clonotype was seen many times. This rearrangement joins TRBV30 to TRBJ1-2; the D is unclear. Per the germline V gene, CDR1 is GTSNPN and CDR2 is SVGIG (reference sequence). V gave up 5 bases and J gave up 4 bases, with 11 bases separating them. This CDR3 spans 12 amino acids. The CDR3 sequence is CAWSYTVYGYTF. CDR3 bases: TGTGCCTGGTCCTACACAGTCTATGGCTACACCTTC. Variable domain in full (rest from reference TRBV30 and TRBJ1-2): SQTIHQWPATLVQPVGSPLSLECTVEGTSNPNLYWYRQAAGRGLQLLFYSVGIGQISSEVPQNLSASRPQDRQFILSSKKLLLSDSGFYLCAWSYTVYGYTFGSGTRLTVV.

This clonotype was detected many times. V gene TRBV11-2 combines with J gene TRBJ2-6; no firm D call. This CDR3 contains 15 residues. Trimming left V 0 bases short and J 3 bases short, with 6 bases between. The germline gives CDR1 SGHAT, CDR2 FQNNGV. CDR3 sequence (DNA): TGTGCCAGCAGCTTAGAGGGTAATGGGGCCAACGTCCTGACTTTC. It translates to CASSLEGNGANVLTF.

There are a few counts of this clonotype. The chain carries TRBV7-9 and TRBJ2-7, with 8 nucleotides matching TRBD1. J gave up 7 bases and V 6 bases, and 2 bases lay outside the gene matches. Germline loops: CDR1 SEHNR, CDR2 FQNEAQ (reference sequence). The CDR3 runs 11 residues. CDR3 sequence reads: CASRGQGEQYF. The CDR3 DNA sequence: TGTGCCAGCAGAGGACAGGGTGAGCAGTACTTC. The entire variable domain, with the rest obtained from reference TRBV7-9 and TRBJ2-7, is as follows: DTGVSQNPRHKITKRGQNVTFRCDPISEHNRLYWYRQTLGQGPEFLTYFQNEAQLEKSRLLSDRFSAERPKGSFSTLEIQRTEQGDSAMYLCASRGQGEQYFGPGTRLTVT.

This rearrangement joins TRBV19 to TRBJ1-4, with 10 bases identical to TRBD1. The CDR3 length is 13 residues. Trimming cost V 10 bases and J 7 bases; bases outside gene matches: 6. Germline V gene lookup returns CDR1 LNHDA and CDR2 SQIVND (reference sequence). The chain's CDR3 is CATRGQGGEKLFF. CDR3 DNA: TGTGCCACCCGTGGACAGGGGGGTGAAAAACTGTTTTTT. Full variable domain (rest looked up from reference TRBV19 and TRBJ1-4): DGGITQSPKYLFRKEGQNVTLSCEQNLNHDAMYWYRQDPGQGLRLIYYSQIVNDFQKGDIAEGYSVSREKKESFPLTVTSAQKNPTAFYLCATRGQGGEKLFFGSGTQLSVL.